The 31 T cell receptor beta chains below come from one sample, sequenced in a study of cytomegalovirus exposure and HLA in healthy donors (dated by TCRdb to the late 2010s). The method behind the library was the immunoSEQ multiplex PCR assay. TCRdb took over this immuneACCESS table, retaining in-frame rearrangements with V and J assigned. Such tables are incomplete; in checked studies, under half of the missing clones stem from an unresolved V gene, and the remainder is unexplained. The sample yields about 110,000 clones; nearly 97% were counted once. The ten largest clones capture about 0.7% of the sample. What was sequenced was PBMCs. The receptors shown here come from a woman aged 18-29 years in good health and CMV-seronegative.

Comments on this clone: No DNA is shown, since the ends of the CDR3 on it are uncertain; the CDR3 is the one TCRdb lists. The rearrangement joins TRBV27 to TRBJ1-5; whether TRBD1, the table's D call, matches the DNA was not checked. CDR1 is MNHEY and CDR2 is SMNVEV in the germline V gene (reference sequence). Both ends counted, the CDR3 spans 16 residues. CDR3 region: CASSTSARGGGQPQHF.

The chain recombines TRBV18 with TRBJ2-7, with TRBD1 identical over 7 bases. The trim removed 2 bases at V and 1 base at J, leaving 2 bases unmatched. The CDR3 covers 14 residues. Per germline, CDR1 KGHSH and CDR2 LQKENI. The CDR3 protein is CASSPRQGSYEQYF. The CDR3 DNA sequence: TGTGCCAGCTCACCAAGACAGGGATCCTACGAGCAGTACTTC.

The CDR3 sequence is CSGIQGYEQYF. Written as DNA, the CDR3 is TGCAGCGGAATACAGGGCTACGAGCAGTACTTC. The chain couples TRBV29-1 to TRBJ2-7; weak D call: TRBD1 (6 bases). Trimming took off 7 bases at V and 3 bases at J, with 10 bases between the two ends. Germline V gives CDR1 SQVTM, CDR2 ANQGSEA. The CDR3 is 11 amino acids.

The sample holds one count of this clone. The rearrangement joins TRBV29-1 to TRBJ2-5, with 8 bases fitting TRBD1. V shed 6 bases and J 2 bases; nucleotides not matched to a gene: 8. The CDR3 covers 14 residues. Germline V lookup: CDR1 SQVTM, CDR2 ANQGSEA. The CDR3 region has the DNA TGCAGCGTAGTACTACAGGGGGGACAAGAGACCCAGTACTTC. Amino acids: CSVVLQGGQETQYF.

The V call is TRBV19, the J call TRBJ2-7, with TRBD1 matching over 9 bases. Germline loops: CDR1 LNHDA, CDR2 SQIVND (reference sequence). Trimming at V came to 5 bases and at J to 4 bases, leaving 6 bases not matched to a gene. The CDR3 has 14 residues. The CDR3 DNA reads TGTGCCAGTAGTGTCGACAGGGGGGGGTACGAGCAGTACTTC. This sequence encodes CASSVDRGGYEQYF.

The chain has TRBV15 and TRBJ1-2; TRBD1 matches 9 bases. J lost 5 bases, V lost 0 bases, and 10 bases had no gene match. The CDR3 loop spans 17 amino acids. The germline V gene has CDR1 LNHNV and CDR2 YYDKDF (reference sequence). As DNA, the CDR3 is TGTGCCACCAGCAGAGAAGAGGGACAGGGAGCCCTTTATGGCTACACCTTC. It specifies CATSREEGQGALYGYTF.

CDR3 region: CASSIGLTGTGANVLTF. The CDR3 nucleotides are TGCGCCAGCAGCATAGGACTGACAGGGACTGGGGCCAACGTCCTGACTTTC. V and J are TRBV5-1 and TRBJ2-6, with 7 nucleotides matching TRBD1. V lost 4 bases to trimming and J lost 2 bases; unmatched junction nucleotides: 9. The CDR3 sequence is 17 residues long. The germline CDR1 and CDR2 sequences are SGHRS and YFSETQ. The whole variable domain, remainder taken from reference TRBV5-1 and TRBJ2-6, is KAGVTQTPRYLIKTRGQQVTLSCSPISGHRSVSWYQQTPGQGLQFLFEYFSETQRNKGNFPGRFSGRQFSNSRSEMNVSTLELGDSALYLCASSIGLTGTGANVLTFGAGSRLTVL.

This sequence joins TRBV5-1 and TRBJ1-4; 8 bases agree with TRBD1. The CDR3 extends over 14 amino acids. The germline V gene encodes CDR1 SGHRS and CDR2 YFSETQ. J lost 3 bases, V lost 5 bases, and 3 bases had no gene match. CDR3 sequence reads: CASREQGANEKLFF. The CDR3 coding sequence is TGCGCCAGCAGGGAACAGGGGGCTAATGAAAAACTGTTTTTT.

The gene calls are TRBV28 and TRBJ2-4, with no clear D. V was trimmed by 5 bases and J by 6 bases, leaving 5 bases between them. This CDR3 is 11 amino acids long. Germline V gene lookup returns CDR1 MDHEN and CDR2 SYDVKM. CDR3 in amino acids: CASSPRNIQYF. CDR3 DNA sequence: TGTGCCAGCAGTCCCCGAAACATTCAGTACTTC.

This sequence joins TRBV4-1 and TRBJ2-5, with TRBD1 matching over 7 bases. The CDR3 consists of 14 residues. The germline V gene has CDR1 MGHRA and CDR2 YSYEKL. Germline trimming cut 2 bases from V and 3 bases from J; bases unmatched to any gene: 3. Here the CDR3 reads CASSQLGQEETQYF. DNA for the CDR3: TGCGCCAGCAGCCAACTCGGACAGGAAGAGACCCAGTACTTC.

This chain links TRBV5-6 with TRBJ2-1, with D hard to call. V lost 4 bases and J lost 7, with 9 bases in between. Germline lookup yields CDR1 SGHDT and CDR2 YYEEEE. The CDR3 covers 12 residues. The CDR3 sequence: CASSALENEQFF. The CDR3 region has the DNA TGTGCCAGCAGCGCCCTGGAGAATGAGCAGTTCTTC.

This clone was seen a single time. This chain links TRBV5-6 with TRBJ1-2; D possibly corresponds to TRBD1 (6 bases). The V and J ends lost 3 bases and 4 bases respectively, with 16 bases between them. Germline V gives CDR1 SGHDT, CDR2 YYEEEE. CDR3 length equals 15 residues. The CDR3 DNA follows: TGTGCCAGCAGCTCCAGGGGTTCTCGTAGCTATGGCTACACCTTC. Translating gives CASSSRGSRSYGYTF.

This rearrangement joins TRBV5-8 to TRBJ2-3; 9 nucleotides align to TRBD1. J was trimmed by 0 bases and V by 4 bases; bases with no gene match: 6. There are 16 residues in the CDR3. CDR1 is SGHTS and CDR2 is YDEGEE in the germline V gene. In nucleotides, the CDR3 is TGTGCCAGCAGCCTTGGGACAGGGCCTAGCACAGATACGCAGTATTTT. Encoded protein: CASSLGTGPSTDTQYF.

The rearrangement links TRBV28 to TRBJ2-1; 7 bases match TRBD1. CDR3 length equals 15 residues. Germline CDR1 and CDR2: MDHEN and SYDVKM. V lost 4 bases and J lost 5; bases outside the gene matches: 8. CDR3 coding DNA: TGTGCCAGCAGTTATACAGGGGCTGGCCACAATGAGCAGTTCTTC. It translates to CASSYTGAGHNEQFF.

The chain recombines TRBV5-1 with TRBJ2-3; 14 bases match TRBD2. CDR1 SGHRS and CDR2 YFSETQ come from the germline V gene. CDR3 size: 15 residues. Trimming cost V 4 bases and J 5 bases; bases outside gene matches: 3. The CDR3 DNA is TGCGCCAGCAGCCGACTAGCGGGGGGGGGAGATACGCAGTATTTT. Translation: CASSRLAGGGDTQYF.

V and J are TRBV28 and TRBJ2-2, with D perhaps TRBD1 (5 bases). This CDR3 has 15 amino acids. Germline-derived CDR1 and CDR2 are MDHEN and SYDVKM. V lost 2 bases and J lost 7, with 14 bases in between. The chain's CDR3 is CASSLRRDRVGELFF. The DNA of the CDR3 is TGTGCCAGCAGTTTACGCAGGGATAGGGTCGGGGAGCTGTTTTTT. The whole variable domain, remainder taken from reference TRBV28 and TRBJ2-2, is DVKVTQSSRYLVKRTGEKVFLECVQDMDHENMFWYRQDPGLGLRLIYFSYDVKMKEKGDIPEGYSVSREKKERFSLILESASTNQTSMYLCASSLRRDRVGELFFGEGSRLTVL.

V is TRBV7-9 and J is TRBJ2-7; the D is unclear. There are 11 residues in the CDR3. The ends were cut back, 5 bases at V and 5 bases at J, with 7 bases in the middle. Per the germline V gene, CDR1 is SEHNR and CDR2 is FQNEAQ (reference sequence). DNA for the CDR3: TGTGCCAGCAGCCCCCTCCACGAGCAGTACTTC. Translating it yields CASSPLHEQYF.

This chain links TRBV4-3 with TRBJ2-7, with 11 bases lining up with TRBD2. Germline V gene sequence: CDR1 LGHNA, CDR2 YSLEER. The CDR3 sequence is 16 residues long. Unmatched junction bases numbered 7, after V lost 3 bases and J lost 3 bases. The CDR3 protein is CASSHSTSGGSYEQYF. The CDR3 DNA is TGCGCCAGCAGCCACTCAACTAGCGGGGGAAGCTACGAGCAGTACTTC.

This sequence joins TRBV28 and TRBJ2-1; D possibly corresponds to TRBD1 (6 bases). Trimming took off 3 bases at V and 0 bases at J, with 9 bases between the two ends. The germline gives CDR1 MDHEN, CDR2 SYDVKM. The CDR3 consists of 15 residues. CDR3 sequence (DNA): TGTGCCAGCAGTTTGCCGACAGGCTCCTACAATGAGCAGTTCTTC. Translating it yields CASSLPTGSYNEQFF.

This clone was found a few times. The rearrangement uses TRBV15 and TRBJ1-2, with D perhaps TRBD1 (5 bases). CDR1 is LNHNV, CDR2 YYDKDF, per germline (reference sequence). This CDR3 region has 13 residues. Trimming removed 6 bases from V and 2 bases from J, with 10 bases in between. CDR3 nucleotides: TGTGCCACCAGTCCCGACAGAAACTATGGCTACACCTTC. This codes for CATSPDRNYGYTF.

V usage is TRBV19 and J usage is TRBJ1-1, with a tentative D call TRBD1 (5 bases). Per the germline V gene, CDR1 is LNHDA and CDR2 is SQIVND (reference sequence). CDR3 length: 13 residues. V was shortened by 4 bases and J by 3 bases, with 9 bases between the two germline ends. In nucleotides, the CDR3 is TGTGCCAGTAGTACAGGGACTGACACTGAAGCTTTCTTT. Encoded protein: CASSTGTDTEAFF. Full variable domain (rest looked up from reference TRBV19 and TRBJ1-1): DGGITQSPKYLFRKEGQNVTLSCEQNLNHDAMYWYRQDPGQGLRLIYYSQIVNDFQKGDIAEGYSVSREKKESFPLTVTSAQKNPTAFYLCASSTGTDTEAFFGQGTRLTVV.

The chain recombines TRBV14 with TRBJ2-5; 7 positions match TRBD2. The CDR3 spans 15 residues. Losses at the gene ends were 3 bases for V and 1 base for J; bases not matched to a gene: 5. The germline V gene encodes CDR1 SGHDN and CDR2 FVKESK. CDR3 in amino acids: CASSQGTIIQETQYF. CDR3 DNA: TGTGCCAGCAGCCAGGGGACTATCATCCAAGAGACCCAGTACTTC.

The chain has TRBV4-1 and TRBJ2-7, with 11 nucleotides matching TRBD2. The germline V gene has CDR1 MGHRA and CDR2 YSYEKL. The junction had 2 bases not matched to a gene; V was cut back by 1 base and J by 3 bases. The CDR3 sequence is 15 residues long. This chain's CDR3 is CASSQVTSGGYEQYF. The CDR3 region has the DNA TGCGCCAGCAGCCAAGTAACTAGCGGGGGCTACGAGCAGTACTTC.

As concerns this clone: An end of the junction differs from the germline gene, which may be a read error. The chain couples TRBV6-4 to TRBJ2-3; no clear D. The germline V gene encodes CDR1 MRHNA and CDR2 SNTAGT. CDR3 length: 12 residues. This CDR3 reads CPPGLGTDTQYF. The CDR3 DNA is TGCCCGCCCGGTCTAGGCACAGATACGCAGTATTTT.

The rearrangement links TRBV4-2 to TRBJ2-3; 7 nucleotides line up with TRBD2. The CDR3 is 18 residues long. Germline-derived CDR1 and CDR2 are LGHNA and YNFKEQ. V lost 1 base and J lost 2; bases outside the gene matches: 12. CDR3 DNA: TGTGCCAGCAGCCAAGTCCTTCCGCCAGCGGGGCTCACAGATACGCAGTATTTT. As protein: CASSQVLPPAGLTDTQYF.

This clone has just one count. The V and J genes are TRBV7-9 and TRBJ2-3, with TRBD1 identical over 10 bases. V lost 5 bases, J lost 4 bases, and 6 bases stayed unmatched. Looked up from germline, CDR1 is SEHNR and CDR2 is FQNEAQ (reference sequence). The CDR3 runs 15 residues. The DNA for the CDR3 is TGTGCCAGCAGCCTGCGGGGACAGGGGTCAGATACGCAGTATTTT. It specifies CASSLRGQGSDTQYF. The whole variable domain, filled in from reference TRBV7-9 and TRBJ2-3, reads DTGVSQNPRHKITKRGQNVTFRCDPISEHNRLYWYRQTLGQGPEFLTYFQNEAQLEKSRLLSDRFSAERPKGSFSTLEIQRTEQGDSAMYLCASSLRGQGSDTQYFGPGTRLTVL.

The chain uses TRBV19 and TRBJ1-1, with 11 bases lining up with TRBD1. Germline V CDR1 and CDR2: LNHDA, SQIVND (reference sequence). CDR3 length: 15 residues. Unmatched junction bases numbered 6, after V lost 5 bases and J lost 4 bases. The CDR3 spells CASSWDRGIGTEAFF. In DNA, the CDR3 is TGTGCCAGTAGTTGGGACAGGGGGATCGGCACTGAAGCTTTCTTT. The full variable domain, in which reference TRBV19 and TRBJ1-1 provide the parts outside the CDR3, is DGGITQSPKYLFRKEGQNVTLSCEQNLNHDAMYWYRQDPGQGLRLIYYSQIVNDFQKGDIAEGYSVSREKKESFPLTVTSAQKNPTAFYLCASSWDRGIGTEAFFGQGTRLTVV.

The chain combines TRBV6-6 with TRBJ1-1, with D possibly matching TRBD1 (5 bases). The CDR3 covers 12 residues. CDR1 is MNHNY and CDR2 is SVGAGI in the germline V gene (reference sequence). The germline V and J ends were trimmed by 2 bases and 10 bases, with 11 bases remaining between them. CDR3 loop: CASSYRGEVAFF. The DNA of the CDR3 is TGTGCCAGCAGTTACCGGGGGGAGGTAGCTTTCTTT.

In its sample, this clone was seen once. CDR3 sequence reads: CASSGGATGGQGRWDTQYF. The CDR3 DNA reads TGTGCCAGCAGCGGGGGGGCTACAGGGGGACAGGGGCGGTGGGATACGCAGTATTTT. The chain couples TRBV9 to TRBJ2-3; TRBD1 matches at 10 bases. Germline loops: CDR1 SGDLS, CDR2 YYNGEE. The trim removed 3 bases at V and 6 bases at J, leaving 19 bases unmatched. This CDR3 has 19 amino acids.

This chain's CDR3 is CASSQGQGIPYEQYF. The CDR3 nucleotides read TGTGCCAGCAGCCAGGGACAGGGGATTCCCTACGAGCAGTACTTC. The chain carries TRBV7-3 and TRBJ2-7; 10 bases map to TRBD1. With V trimmed by 5 bases and J by 2 bases, 6 bases remained unmatched. The CDR3 extends over 15 amino acids. From germline, CDR1 is SGHTA and CDR2 FQGTGA.

This chain links TRBV4-2 with TRBJ2-1; TRBD1 matches at 10 bases. Trimming removed 0 bases from V and 2 bases from J; junction bases left unmatched: 4. Germline V gene data show CDR1 as LGHNA and CDR2 as YNFKEQ. The CDR3 has 17 amino acids. CDR3 DNA sequence: TGTGCCAGCAGCCAAGATTACGGGACAGGGGCCTACAATGAGCAGTTCTTC. Translating it yields CASSQDYGTGAYNEQFF.